A selection of T cell receptor beta chains follows, all from one sample in a study of T cell responses to AZD1222 COVID-19 vaccine. Data came from immunoSEQ multiplex PCR; TCRdb stores just in-frame clones and leaves some out. Of 120,000 or so clones in the sample, around nine tenths are singletons; the top ten hold 6% to 8.5%. The material was peripheral blood, obtained 28 days after the second AZD1222 dose. The receptors derive from an adult who received the AZD1222 COVID-19 vaccine. CDR3s include the opening cysteine and the closing phenylalanine or tryptophan. D genes are given only for firm matches. Clone sizes are given selectively: once, few, many, or a class where the clone is expanded.

J	length	D	V	size	DNA	CDR3
TRBJ2-7	15	.	TRBV5-1	few	TGCGCCAGCAGCTTGGCTCTGGACAGAGAATACGAGCAGTACTTC	CASSLALDREYEQYF
TRBJ2-6	15	.	TRBV2	.	TGTGCCAGCAATGACAGGTCGAGTGGGGCCAACGTCCTGACTTTC	CASNDRSSGANVLTF
TRBJ1-5	12	.	TRBV12-3/TRBV12-4	.	TGTGCCAGCAGCCCCTACAATCAGCCCCAGCATTTT	CASSPYNQPQHF
TRBJ2-6	19	.	TRBV7-9	.	TGTGCCAGCAGCCCATGGGGGGAGGGGGCTTACTCTGGGGCCAACGTCCTGACTTTC	CASSPWGEGAYSGANVLTF
TRBJ2-7	13	.	TRBV30	.	TGTGCCTGTCTACCCGGGACGAGCTACGAGCAGTACTTC	CACLPGTSYEQYF
TRBJ1-5	15	.	TRBV25-1	.	TGTGCCAGCAGCGGGGGACGGGGGAGCAATCAGCCCCAGCATTTT	CASSGGRGSNQPQHF
TRBJ2-3	13	.	TRBV11-2	.	TGTGCCAGCAGCTTAGTAGGTGTAGATACGCAGTATTTT	CASSLVGVDTQYF
TRBJ1-2	14	TRBD1	TRBV9	.	TGTGCCAGCAGCCCGAGGACAGGTAGCTATGGCTACACCTTC	CASSPRTGSYGYTF
TRBJ2-3	15	TRBD2	TRBV19	.	TGTGCCAGTCCCTCGGCTAGCGGGCTGCCAGATACGCAGTATTTT	CASPSASGLPDTQYF
TRBJ1-1	15	TRBD1	TRBV19	few	TGTGCCAGTAGTAATCCTCGACAGGGCGGCACTGAAGCTTTCTTT	CASSNPRQGGTEAFF
TRBJ2-3	13	TRBD2	TRBV30	.	TGTGCCTGCGGACTAGCCGGGGGATATACGCAGTATTTT	CACGLAGGYTQYF
TRBJ1-2	14	.	TRBV2	once	TGTGCCAGCAGTGCCTTTACAGGTACTTATGGCTACACCTTC	CASSAFTGTYGYTF
TRBJ2-3	15	.	TRBV7-9	.	TGTGCCAGCAGCATCAACGGGCTCCCTTCTATGGCGCAGTATTTT	CASSINGLPSMAQYF
TRBJ1-2	14	.	TRBV6-5	.	TGTGCCAGCAAGCCCAGGGTTGCTAACTATGGCTACACCTTC	CASKPRVANYGYTF
TRBJ2-7	14	.	TRBV5-1	.	TGCGCCAGCAGCAACGCTTGGACCGGGGACGAGCAGTACTTC	CASSNAWTGDEQYF
TRBJ2-5	12	.	TRBV11-3	.	TGTGCCAGCAGCTCTTTCGTAGAGACCCAGTACTTC	CASSSFVETQYF
TRBJ2-7	15	.	TRBV10-3	once	TGTGCCACCTCGGGGGGCAGGGACCCCTCCTACGAGCAGTACTTC	CATSGGRDPSYEQYF
TRBJ2-3	14	.	TRBV6-5	.	TGTGCCAGCAGTTACGGGGGGGCCTCAGATACGCAGTATTTT	CASSYGGASDTQYF
TRBJ1-1	14	TRBD1	TRBV7-6	.	TGTGCCAGCAGCCCCCAGGGGGGAGTCACTGAAGCTTTCTTT	CASSPQGGVTEAFF
TRBJ2-7	14	.	TRBV9	.	TGTGCCAGCAGCGTGGGTACAGCCGCCTACGAGCAGTACTTC	CASSVGTAAYEQYF
TRBJ2-7	13	TRBD1	TRBV2	.	TGTGCCAGACAGGGACAGGGAGGCTACGAGCAGTACTTC	CARQGQGGYEQYF
TRBJ1-4	14	.	TRBV27	.	TGTGCCAGCAGTTCCTCGCTACACGGCGAAAAACTGTTTTTT	CASSSSLHGEKLFF
TRBJ1-3	15	.	TRBV29-1	.	TGCAGCGTTGAAAGCTGGGGGCCGTATGGAAACACCATATATTTT	CSVESWGPYGNTIYF
TRBJ2-1	16	TRBD2	TRBV19	.	TGTGCCAGTAGGGGGGGACTAGCGGGCGGGAGCGATGAGCAGTTCTTC	CASRGGLAGGSDEQFF
TRBJ2-7	14	.	TRBV6-2/TRBV6-3	.	TGTGCCAGCAGTTACGGGGGTCCCCCCTACGAGCAGTACTTC	CASSYGGPPYEQYF
TRBJ2-7	15	TRBD1	TRBV7-2	.	TGTGCCAGCAGTTACAGGGGAGTGCCGACCTACGAGCAGTACTTC	CASSYRGVPTYEQYF
TRBJ1-4	15	TRBD1	TRBV6-5	.	TGTGCCAGCAGTTACGCGGGACAGGGGCATGAAAAACTGTTTTTT	CASSYAGQGHEKLFF
TRBJ1-1	14	.	TRBV4-1	.	TGCGCCAGCAGCCAAGTACTTAGGGACACTGAAGCTTTCTTT	CASSQVLRDTEAFF
TRBJ2-7	14	.	TRBV2	.	TGTGCCAGCAACCAGGGTGGTAGGATATACGAGCAGTACTTC	CASNQGGRIYEQYF
TRBJ1-1	14	TRBD1	TRBV19	.	TGTGCCAGTTTGGACAGGGGGACAGGCACTGAAGCTTTCTTT	CASLDRGTGTEAFF
TRBJ1-3	14	TRBD1	TRBV24-1	few	TGTGCCACCTACTGGGACAGGGTAGGAAACACCATATATTTT	CATYWDRVGNTIYF
TRBJ2-7	13	.	TRBV14	.	TGTGCCAGCAGCTCCCTAAGGACCTACGAGCAGTACTTC	CASSSLRTYEQYF
TRBJ2-7	14	.	TRBV3-1/TRBV3-2	once	TGTGCCAGCAGCCAGCTGGACGGGACCTACGAGCAGTACTTC	CASSQLDGTYEQYF
TRBJ2-7	15	.	TRBV6-5	.	TGTGCCAGCAGTCGGGGGTTGAAGGGGAGCTACGAGCAGTACTTC	CASSRGLKGSYEQYF
TRBJ1-2	12	.	TRBV29-1	.	TGCAGCGTTGAATGGGTGAACTATGGCTACACCTTC	CSVEWVNYGYTF
TRBJ2-1	19	.	TRBV4-1	.	TGCGCCAGCAGCCAAGAAGGTGGTCGGCGGGGAGTTGCCTACAATGAGCAGTTCTTC	CASSQEGGRRGVAYNEQFF
TRBJ2-7	13	.	TRBV9	.	TGTGCCAGCAGCGTACAGCAGGGATTCGAGCAGTACTTC	CASSVQQGFEQYF
TRBJ1-5	15	.	TRBV4-1	.	TGCGCCAGCAGCCAAGATTTGGCACGAAATCAGCCCCAGCATTTT	CASSQDLARNQPQHF
TRBJ1-6	16	.	TRBV2	.	TGTGCCAGCAGTTCACTTCGGGGGGCGCGTAATTCACCCCTCCACTTT	CASSSLRGARNSPLHF
TRBJ1-2	11	TRBD1	TRBV7-2	.	TGTGCCAGCAGATCCCAAGGGGGCGCTACCTTC	CASRSQGGATF
TRBJ2-7	13	TRBD2	TRBV19	.	TGTGCCAGTAGTTTAGCGGGAGGGAGCGAGCAGTACTTC	CASSLAGGSEQYF
TRBJ2-2	14	TRBD2	TRBV28	.	TGTGCCAGCAGGAAGCGGGAGCGGTTCGGGGAGCTGTTTTTT	CASRKRERFGELFF
TRBJ1-1	16	TRBD1	TRBV10-3	.	TGTGCCATCAGGACCGGGACAGCACCTGGCGGCACTGAAGCTTTCTTT	CAIRTGTAPGGTEAFF
TRBJ1-1	11	.	TRBV19	few	TGTGCCAGTCACGGAAAGAAGGCTGCTTTCTTT	CASHGKKAAFF
TRBJ2-2	16	.	TRBV3-1/TRBV3-2	.	TGTGCCAGCAGCCAAGATTGGGGGTTTAGCACCGGGGAGCTGTTTTTT	CASSQDWGFSTGELFF
TRBJ2-7	17	TRBD1	TRBV4-2	few	TGTGCCAGCAGCCAAGATTGGGGTTGGACAGGGGGCTACGAGCAGTACTTC	CASSQDWGWTGGYEQYF
TRBJ2-7	13	TRBD1	TRBV3-1/TRBV3-2	.	TGTGCCAGCAGCCTGGGACAGTTCCTCGAGCAGTACTTC	CASSLGQFLEQYF
TRBJ2-7	15	.	TRBV27	.	TGTGCCAGCAGTTTTTTGGTAGGGACTGGGGAACAGCAGTACTTC	CASSFLVGTGEQQYF
TRBJ2-6	14	TRBD1	TRBV10-1	.	TGCGCCAGCAGTGAGCCCAGGGGGTACGACGTCCTGACTTTC	CASSEPRGYDVLTF
TRBJ2-2	14	.	TRBV11-3	.	TGTGCCAGCAGCTTAGATGTCAACACCGGGGAGCTGTTTTTT	CASSLDVNTGELFF
TRBJ2-5	12	.	TRBV11-2	.	TGTGCCAGCAGCTTACCGCCGGGGACCCAGTACTTC	CASSLPPGTQYF
TRBJ2-7	12	.	TRBV2	.	TGTGCCAGCAGCCCGTTCATCCTCGAGCAGTACTTC	CASSPFILEQYF
TRBJ2-7	14	.	TRBV4-2	.	TGTGCCAGCAGCCAAGAGGGCTGGGCCTACGAGCAGTACTTC	CASSQEGWAYEQYF
TRBJ1-6	15	.	TRBV27	.	TGTGCCAGCAGTTTAATAAAGGGAAGGAATTCACCCCTCCACTTT	CASSLIKGRNSPLHF
TRBJ1-6	14	.	TRBV2	.	TGTGCCAGCAGTGACCAGGGGAGGGGTTCACCCCTCCACTTT	CASSDQGRGSPLHF
TRBJ2-7	15	TRBD2	TRBV5-1	.	TGCGCCAGCAGCTTGGTAGGACTAGGGGTCTACGAGCAGTACTTC	CASSLVGLGVYEQYF
TRBJ1-3	14	.	TRBV23-1	.	TGCGCCAGCAGTCAATCACGGGTTGGAAACACCATATATTTT	CASSQSRVGNTIYF
TRBJ2-5	16	TRBD1	TRBV30	once	TGTGCCTGGAGTGAAACGGGACAGTTTACATACGAGACCCAGTACTTC	CAWSETGQFTYETQYF
TRBJ2-3	16	.	TRBV19	.	TGTGCCAGTAGTACCCCGGGTAGCGGTAGCACAGATACGCAGTATTTT	CASSTPGSGSTDTQYF